The 25 T cell receptor beta chains given below trace back to one sample, sequenced in a study of blood T cells in healthy people across ages. Using a J-beta primer mix together with a sample-barcoded 5' primer, a second PCR was run for roughly 6 to 12 cycles. MiXCR was run by TCRdb on the 5' RACE reads, yielding one entry per CDR3 protein. The sample lists about 640,000 distinct CDR3 sequences, roughly 53% occurring once. The material sequenced was blood. Receptors were obtained from a man aged 60 to 75 in good health.

The chain uses TRBV20-1 and TRBJ2-1; D remains unclear. The V end lost 8 bases, the J end lost 2 bases, and 16 bases lay between the germline ends. Germline lookup yields CDR1 DFQATT and CDR2 SNEGSKA (reference sequence). The CDR3 is 14 residues long. DNA of the CDR3: TGCAGTCCCAGACACGTATCGGCCTACAATGAGCAGTTCTTC. Amino acids: CSPRHVSAYNEQFF.

The V call is TRBV6-1, the J call TRBJ2-3, with 10 bases matching TRBD2. The V segment lost 6 bases and the J segment 11 bases; nucleotides outside the gene matches: 5. Germline assignment: CDR1 MNHNS and CDR2 SASEGT. The CDR3 runs 12 residues. The CDR3 nucleotides read TGTGCCAGCAGGCTAGCGGGGGCAGAGCAGTATTTT. Translated: CASRLAGAEQYF.

This clonotype appeared a few times. The chain employs TRBV3-1 and TRBJ2-5, with a possible D match to TRBD2 (5 bases). V was clipped by 1 base and J by 7 bases, with 7 bases between them. CDR3 size: 12 residues. Germline V gives CDR1 LGHDT, CDR2 YNNKEL (reference sequence). CDR3 amino acids: CASSQGAGTQYF. CDR3 DNA: TGTGCCAGCAGCCAAGGGGCGGGGACCCAGTACTTC.

This rearrangement joins TRBV5-1 to TRBJ2-3; maybe TRBD2 (6 bases). The CDR3 totals 14 residues. Germline lookup yields CDR1 SGHRS and CDR2 YFSETQ. The V gene lost 3 bases and the J gene lost 0 bases, with 8 bases spanning the gap. The CDR3 nucleotides are TGCGCCAGCAGCTGGGGGACTAGCACAGATACGCAGTATTTT. This gives the protein CASSWGTSTDTQYF.

This clonotype was detected only once. The chain carries TRBV24-1 and TRBJ2-7; tentative D call: TRBD1 (6 bases). The last part of the DNA fits TRBJ2-5 better; the J call may be wrong. The CDR3 has 16 amino acids. CDR1 and CDR2 (germline): KGHDR, SFDVKD. The chain's CDR3 is CATSDPGPEGGETQYF. CDR3 DNA: TGTGCCACCAGTGACCCCGGACCGGAAGGGGGAGAGACCCAGTACTTC.

This clonotype was observed a single time. CDR3 DNA sequence: TGTGCCAGCAGCTTAGGTAGTCAACAAGAGACCCAGTACTTC. The encoded protein is CASSLGSQQETQYF. The chain is built from TRBV7-9 and TRBJ2-5, with D unclear. Germline assignment: CDR1 SEHNR and CDR2 FQNEAQ (reference sequence). Trimming pared 1 base from V and 2 bases from J, leaving 8 bases between. This CDR3 is 14 amino acids long.

The V call is TRBV15, the J call TRBJ2-1; TRBD2 matches 7 bases. V trimming: 2 bases; J trimming: 0 bases; junction bases outside the gene matches: 7. CDR1 and CDR2 from the germline V gene are LNHNV and YYDKDF (reference sequence). The CDR3 is 17 amino acids. CDR3 sequence reads: CATSRRQRGSSYNEQFF. CDR3 DNA sequence: TGTGCCACCAGCAGACGGCAGCGGGGAAGCTCCTACAATGAGCAGTTCTTC.

This clonotype was recorded a few times. The V and J genes are TRBV15 and TRBJ1-2; D remains unclear. Germline assignment: CDR1 LNHNV and CDR2 YYDKDF (reference sequence). Trimming took off 2 bases at V and 5 bases at J, with 21 bases between the two ends. This CDR3 comprises 17 residues. CDR3 sequence: CATSRQVTAIIGYGYTF. CDR3 in DNA: TGTGCCACCAGCAGACAAGTTACTGCGATCATAGGTTATGGCTACACCTTC.

The V gene is TRBV7-2, the J gene TRBJ2-1; possibly TRBD1 or TRBD2 for D (5 bases each). CDR3 length equals 14 residues. Germline CDR1 reads SGHTA; CDR2 reads FQGNSA. V lost 9 bases and J 5 bases, leaving 17 bases between the germline ends. CDR3 DNA sequence: TGTGCCAGTACTAGGGGAACCTTGGACAATGAGCAGTTCTTC. Its translation: CASTRGTLDNEQFF. The full variable domain, in which reference TRBV7-2 and TRBJ2-1 provide the parts outside the CDR3, is GAGVSQSPSNKVTEKGKDVELRCDPISGHTALYWYRQSLGQGLEFLIYFQGNSAPDKSGLPSDRFSAERTGGSVSTLTIQRTQQEDSAVYLCASTRGTLDNEQFFGPGTRLTVL.

The CDR3 bases are TGTGCCAGCAGGGGACAGGGGGGAGACGTTCAGTACTTC. Translating gives CASRGQGGDVQYF. The chain couples TRBV12-3 or TRBV12-4 to TRBJ2-4; TRBD1 agrees at 11 bases. The CDR3 is 13 residues long. Trimming cost V 6 bases and J 11 bases; bases outside gene matches: 6.

This sequence joins TRBV7-2 and TRBJ2-7, with D maybe TRBD1 (6 bases). The CDR3 sequence is 17 residues long. CDR1 is SGHTA, CDR2 FQGNSA, per germline. V lost 1 base to trimming and J lost 0 bases, with 16 bases between them. This CDR3 is CASSLVKGQGISYEQYF. Here the CDR3 DNA reads TGTGCCAGCAGCTTAGTAAAAGGGCAGGGGATCTCCTACGAGCAGTACTTC.

This rearrangement joins TRBV7-9 to TRBJ1-2; D uncertain. Germline values: CDR1 SEHNR, CDR2 FQNEAQ (reference sequence). The CDR3 spans 13 residues. V was clipped by 5 bases and J by 6 bases, with 13 bases between them. The CDR3 is CASSGEVVDGYTF. The CDR3 DNA reads TGTGCCAGCAGCGGGGAAGTTGTGGATGGCTACACCTTC. Combining the CDR3 with reference TRBV7-9 and TRBJ1-2 gives the whole variable domain DTGVSQNPRHKITKRGQNVTFRCDPISEHNRLYWYRQTLGQGPEFLTYFQNEAQLEKSRLLSDRFSAERPKGSFSTLEIQRTEQGDSAMYLCASSGEVVDGYTFGSGTRLTVV.

This chain connects TRBV4-1 to TRBJ1-1, with TRBD1 matching 7 bases. The CDR3 runs to 15 residues. Germline V gene data show CDR1 as MGHRA and CDR2 as YSYEKL. The junction had 12 bases not matched to a gene; V was cut back by 7 bases and J by 4 bases. CDR3 amino acids: CASTPQGGGSTEAFF. For the CDR3, the DNA is TGCGCCAGCACCCCTCAGGGGGGCGGGAGCACTGAAGCTTTCTTT.

In nucleotides, the CDR3 is TGCGCCAGCAGCTTGGAACCTAGCGCAGATACGCAGTATTTT. Its protein product is CASSLEPSADTQYF. J is TRBJ2-3 and V is TRBV5-1, with TRBD2 as a possible D gene (6 bases). The V gene lost 0 bases and the J gene lost 4 bases, with 9 bases spanning the gap. Germline-derived CDR1 and CDR2 are SGHRS and YFSETQ. The CDR3 has 14 amino acids.

This chain uses TRBV29-1 with TRBJ2-7; 9 positions match TRBD1. Germline values: CDR1 SQVTM, CDR2 ANQGSEA. With V trimmed by 8 bases and J by 1 base, 3 bases remained unmatched. The CDR3 loop spans 12 amino acids. The CDR3 coding sequence is TGCAGCCCGGACAGGGGTTCCTACGAGCAGTACTTC. Its protein is CSPDRGSYEQYF.

This clonotype was detected only a few times. The rearrangement joins TRBV29-1 to TRBJ1-2; D ambiguous. Germline-derived CDR1 and CDR2 are SQVTM and ANQGSEA. This CDR3 contains 12 residues. V lost 2 bases, J lost 3 bases, and 7 bases lay in between. CDR3 nucleotide sequence: TGCAGCGTTGAAAGCATTTACTATGGCTACACCTTC. This translates into CSVESIYYGYTF.

This clonotype was counted between two and nine times. The chain is built from TRBV6-1 and TRBJ2-3, with TRBD1 matching over 7 bases. The trim removed 4 bases at V and 0 bases at J, leaving 4 bases unmatched. The CDR3 is 15 residues long. Germline CDR1 reads MNHNS; CDR2 reads SASEGT. The CDR3 DNA follows: TGTGCCAGCAGTGGGGGGACAGCAAGCACAGATACGCAGTATTTT. Amino acid sequence: CASSGGTASTDTQYF.

The rearrangement links TRBV4-1 to TRBJ2-6; either TRBD1 or TRBD2 may supply D (6 bases each). The germline gives CDR1 MGHRA, CDR2 YSYEKL. The ends were cut back, 4 bases at V and 4 bases at J, with 14 bases in the middle. CDR3 size: 16 residues. This CDR3 reads CASSLVRGPGANVLTF. The CDR3 coding sequence is TGCGCCAGCAGCCTCGTCCGGGGGCCAGGGGCCAACGTCCTGACTTTC.

The V gene is TRBV12-3 or TRBV12-4, the J gene TRBJ2-5; 8 bases line up with TRBD2. With 7 bases clipped from V and 1 base from J, the junction kept 5 bases outside the gene matches. This CDR3 region has 14 residues. This CDR3 is CASTLSGSQETQYF. CDR3 DNA: TGTGCCAGCACCCTGAGCGGGAGCCAAGAGACCCAGTACTTC.

This chain links TRBV27 with TRBJ1-2; no definite D call. This CDR3 region has 15 residues. V lost 0 bases and J lost 2, with 10 bases in between. The germline V gene has CDR1 MNHEY and CDR2 SMNVEV (reference sequence). The CDR3 coding sequence is TGTGCCAGCAGTTTATCGATGCATCTCAACTATGGCTACACCTTC. It specifies CASSLSMHLNYGYTF.

The CDR3 DNA reads as TGCGCCAGCAGTGATCCGGGGGGGCCTGGCAAAAACATTCAGTACTTC. Protein sequence: CASSDPGGPGKNIQYF. The rearrangement links TRBV10-1 to TRBJ2-4, with 8 bases lining up with TRBD2. The CDR3 spans 16 residues. With 3 bases clipped from V and 3 bases from J, the junction kept 7 bases outside the gene matches. Germline V CDR1 and CDR2: WNHNN, SYGVQD (reference sequence).

This clonotype was detected once. At one end, the junction sequence differs from germline, possibly due to a read error. The V gene is TRBV12-3 or TRBV12-4, the J gene TRBJ2-3; D is unclear. CDR3 size: 14 residues. The CDR3 sequence is CANSLSLSADTQYF. In nucleotides, the CDR3 is TGTGCCAACAGTTTATCTTTATCGGCAGATACGCAGTATTTT.

A few counts support this clonotype. This sequence joins TRBV5-1 and TRBJ2-1; 10 nucleotides align to TRBD1. The CDR3 contains 15 residues. Germline lookup yields CDR1 SGHRS and CDR2 YFSETQ. V gave up 4 bases and J gave up 6 bases; unmatched junction bases: 7. The CDR3 DNA follows: TGCGCCAGCAGCCCCGGGACAGGGGTTATCAATGAGCAGTTCTTC. This encodes CASSPGTGVINEQFF. Drawing the rest from reference TRBV5-1 and TRBJ2-1, the complete variable domain is KAGVTQTPRYLIKTRGQQVTLSCSPISGHRSVSWYQQTPGQGLQFLFEYFSETQRNKGNFPGRFSGRQFSNSRSEMNVSTLELGDSALYLCASSPGTGVINEQFFGPGTRLTVL.

This chain connects TRBV4-1 to TRBJ2-7; TRBD2 might be the D (5 bases). V lost 1 base and J lost 2, with 18 bases in between. CDR1 and CDR2 from the germline V gene are MGHRA and YSYEKL. CDR3 size: 17 residues. The DNA of the CDR3 is TGCGCCAGCAGCCAAGGGGCCTCAAGCGGCGAAACCTACGAGCAGTACTTC. Protein product: CASSQGASSGETYEQYF.

V usage is TRBV20-1 and J usage is TRBJ2-4, with 7 bases identical to TRBD2. The CDR3 runs to 13 residues. Germline-derived CDR1 and CDR2 are DFQATT and SNEGSKA (reference sequence). V dropped 1 base and J dropped 6; count of bases not matched to a gene: 3. The CDR3 spells CSARAREGNIQYF. Here the CDR3 DNA reads TGCAGTGCTAGAGCCAGGGAGGGAAACATTCAGTACTTC.